The sequence of this TCR beta chain was determined in a study of T cell responses to AZD1222 COVID-19 vaccine. Notes on the study in general: Repertoire sampling happened only post peak T cell response. Unmutated variant regions are reportedly the target of nearly half of TCRs that are spike-specific. With dominance at 160-218 and 743-854, vaccine-associated CD4 TCRs spanned spike. Increases in Spike-specific TCR breadth and depth were seen after two AZD1222 doses.

Trimming cost V 5 bases and J 4 bases, with 12 bases left between them. Germline lookup yields CDR1 SGHTA and CDR2 FQGTGA. The length of the CDR3 is 14 residues. Note on this clone: Its antigen is still unknown.

TCRdb's table, derived via immunoSEQ multiplex PCR, lists solely in-frame clones and lacks some. Of some 110,000 clones listed, more than 75% were seen once; the top ten hold less than 4%. The receptor comes from an adult who received the AZD1222 COVID-19 vaccine. The rearrangement joins TRBV7-3 to TRBJ1-3, with D hard to call. The sequencing used peripheral blood, collected 28 days after the second AZD1222 dose. The CDR3: CASSPGHGGNTIYF. The CDR3 DNA is TGTGCCAGCAGCCCCGGGCACGGAGGAAACACCATATATTTT.